Sequencing of this T cell receptor (beta chain) was carried out in a study of T cell responses to AZD1222 COVID-19 vaccine. TCRdb's copy holds only in-frame clones and misses some; the assay was immunoSEQ multiplex PCR. Among about 140,000 clones listed, around 90% were seen once. Study-wide results and caveats: Repertoires were sampled only after the peak T cell response. Only six or seven AZD1222 recipients tested seropositive at baseline. Once two AZD1222 doses were given, Spike-specific TCR breadth and depth went up. Across the whole spike, CD4 TCRs peaked at regions 160-218 and 743-854.

With 3 bases clipped from V and 1 base from J, the junction kept 7 bases outside the gene matches. The CDR3 runs 16 residues. Germline V gene sequence: CDR1 LNHNV, CDR2 YYDKDF (reference sequence). With respect to this clone: Its antigen remains unknown.

The clonotype was recovered from an adult who received the AZD1222 COVID-19 vaccine. Source: peripheral blood, taken 28 days after the second AZD1222 dose. The chain employs TRBV15 and TRBJ1-2; 8 bases agree with TRBD1. CDR3 nucleotide sequence: TGTGCCACCAGCAGGGGTGGACAGGGACTTAACTATGGCTACACCTTC. Protein: CATSRGGQGLNYGYTF.